Given below is one T cell receptor (beta chain) in context. Its matching antigen is unknown. This record belongs to a study of cytomegalovirus exposure and HLA in healthy donors. Looking at the study overall: Counted in an early data release were about 86 million unique TCRs from HLA-typed donors. Study-wide points: Common viral pathogens seemed to be connected with several of the most significant clusters, according to a later analysis. In an earlier analysis, productive rearrangement rates for most beta V segments clustered near 87% or 30%.

The PCR made use of 60 Vbeta and 13 Jbeta primers. How the authors handled the data: Counted up in a later analysis, unique TCR beta chains came to about 80 million, with around 12 million shared. Assay: immunoSEQ multiplex PCR; the TCRdb copy retains only in-frame clones and omits some. That table supplies the V and J calls and clone size; D and trimming were determined from the DNA. The sample holds 30,000 to 50,000 clones; about 70% are singletons and the top ten take around 3.9%. With V trimmed by 10 bases and J by 9 bases, 9 bases remained unmatched. The CDR3 is 13 residues long. Germline V gives CDR1 MNHNY, CDR2 SVGAGI (reference sequence).

The clonotype was recovered from a man in his forties in good health and CMV-seronegative. Sequences were obtained from PBMCs. The rearrangement uses TRBV6-6 and TRBJ1-6; 7 bases are a match to TRBD1. CDR3 residues: CATLTGKGSPLHF. CDR3 DNA sequence: TGTGCCACCCTGACAGGGAAGGGTTCACCCCTCCACTTT.